This TCR beta chain stems from a study of PD-1 blockade in classical Hodgkin lymphoma. Study-wide results and limits: CD8+ TCR diversity did not rise significantly by C4D1, unlike CD4+. Repertoire difference causes, possibly disease activity or prior therapy, remain undefined.

About this clone: Its antigen is not known.

There was relapse after autologous stem cell transplantation in every patient, and there was variation in brentuximab vedotin exposure. The germline V and J ends were trimmed by 3 bases and 6 bases, with 21 bases remaining between them. There are 16 residues in the CDR3. Germline V CDR1 and CDR2: SGHVS, FQNEAQ. Produced via immunoSEQ multiplex PCR; TCRdb's table is partial and in-frame only. The sample records some 58,000 clones, approximately 90% being singletons. The TCR sequence derives from a human donor with classical Hodgkin lymphoma. The sequences come from peripheral blood mononuclear cells (PBMCs), collected before the second cycle of nivolumab. The rearrangement uses TRBV7-8 and TRBJ2-7, with unresolved D. In DNA, the CDR3 is TGTGCCAGCAGCTTCACCACACAGTACCCACCTCTCGAGCAGTACTTC. Amino acid sequence: CASSFTTQYPPLEQYF.